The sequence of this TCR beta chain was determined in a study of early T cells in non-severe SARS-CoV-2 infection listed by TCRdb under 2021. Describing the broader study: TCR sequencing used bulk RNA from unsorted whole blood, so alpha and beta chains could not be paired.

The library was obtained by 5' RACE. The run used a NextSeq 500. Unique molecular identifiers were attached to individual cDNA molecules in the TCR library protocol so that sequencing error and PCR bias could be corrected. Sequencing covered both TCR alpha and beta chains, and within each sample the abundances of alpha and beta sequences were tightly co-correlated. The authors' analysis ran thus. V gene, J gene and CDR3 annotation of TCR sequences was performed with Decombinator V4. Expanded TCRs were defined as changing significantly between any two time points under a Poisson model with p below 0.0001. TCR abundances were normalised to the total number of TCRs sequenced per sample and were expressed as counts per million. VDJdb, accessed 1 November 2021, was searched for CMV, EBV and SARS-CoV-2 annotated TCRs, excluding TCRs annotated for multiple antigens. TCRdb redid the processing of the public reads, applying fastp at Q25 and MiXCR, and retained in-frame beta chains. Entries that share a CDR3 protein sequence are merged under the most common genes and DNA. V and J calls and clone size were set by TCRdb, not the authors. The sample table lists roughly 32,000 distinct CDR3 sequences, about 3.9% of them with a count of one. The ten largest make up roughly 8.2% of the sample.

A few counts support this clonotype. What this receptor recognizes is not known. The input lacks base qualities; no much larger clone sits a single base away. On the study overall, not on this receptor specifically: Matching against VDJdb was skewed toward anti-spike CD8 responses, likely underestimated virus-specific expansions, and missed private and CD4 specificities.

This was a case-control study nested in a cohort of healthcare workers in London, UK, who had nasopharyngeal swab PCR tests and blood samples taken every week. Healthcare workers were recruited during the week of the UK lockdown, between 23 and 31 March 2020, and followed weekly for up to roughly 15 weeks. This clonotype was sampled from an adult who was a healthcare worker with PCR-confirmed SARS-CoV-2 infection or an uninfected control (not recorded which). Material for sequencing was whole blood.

The CDR3 protein is CASSLLIADGRENTQYF. The base sequence is TGTGCCAGCAGTTTACTCATAGCGGATGGGAGGGAAAATACGCAGTATTTT. The chain is made from TRBV6-5 and TRBJ2-3, with TRBD2 matching 7 junction bases. Looking up the germline V gene yields CDR1 MNHEY and CDR2 SVGAGI. The CDR3 holds 17 amino acids from the cysteine to the phenylalanine. Of all the DNA, just the CDR3 is kept, 51 bases in frame from base 1. Trimming accounts for 4 bases at V and 7 bases at J, while the number of junction bases matched to no gene is 17.